This TCR beta chain originates from a study of blood T cell repertoires in COVID-19. Study information: Sites in the United States, Italy and Spain provided acute and convalescent COVID-19 samples. In each case, the material was cDNA or gDNA derived from T cells, B-cell-depleted T cells, or PBMCs.

The CDR3 contains 15 residues. V shed 4 bases and J 7 bases; nucleotides not matched to a gene: 10. Germline CDR1 is MDHEN and CDR2 is SYDVKM. How the authors handled the data: Estimates of nucleated cell counts were drawn from the amplification of reference gene primers. Method: immunoSEQ multiplex PCR; TCRdb's copy keeps in-frame clones and lacks some. The DNA was the basis for D and trimming; V, J and clone size are from that table. The table has 130,000 to 150,000 clones, 84% seen once. The V and J genes are TRBV28 and TRBJ1-5; 7 nucleotides match TRBD1. What was sequenced was peripheral blood. This TCR came from a human donor in a cohort sampled during active COVID-19. The CDR3 protein is CASSSSGQGDQPQHF. For the CDR3, the DNA is TGTGCCAGCAGTTCCTCGGGCCAGGGGGACCAGCCCCAGCATTTT.